What follows describes a single T cell receptor (beta chain). Antigen specificity is unknown. This entry comes from a study of T cells after yellow fever vaccination. General observations from the study: Contamination by abundant bulk-population clonotypes could be present in FACS-sorted repertoires.

The V end was cut by 8 bases, the J end by 7 bases, with 18 bases between. Germline assignment: CDR1 MNHEY and CDR2 SMNVEV (reference sequence). This CDR3 has 13 residues. TCRdb redid the calling of the 5' RACE reads with MiXCR, one entry per CDR3 protein. The data show around 68,000 distinct CDR3 sequences, with about 7.3% seen just once and approximately 30% held by the top ten. The sequencing here drew on CD8+ T cells sorted from PBMCs, taken 10 days after the first yellow fever vaccination. The chain links TRBV27 to TRBJ2-7, with a weak D call TRBD1 (5 bases). The sequence came from a man aged 18 to 29 who received the YFV17D yellow fever vaccine. The CDR3 loop is CASRFQGAWEQYF. The CDR3 DNA reads as TGTGCCAGCCGCTTCCAAGGGGCGTGGGAGCAGTACTTC.